This is a list of T cell receptor beta chains from one sample in a study of T cell repertoires in cytomegalovirus infection. TCRdb re-derived calls from the reads in MiXCR, one entry per CDR3 protein. The sample records under 150,000 distinct CDR3 sequences, more than 30% being singletons. These TCRs' antigens remain unknown. Here the sequenced sample was CD8+ T cells from cultured PBMCs, taken from culture after CMV antigen stimulation. The receptor source for this set is a human donor in good health (CMV status not recorded). Some clones in this sample may be carry-over from other donors' samples. CDR3s include the opening cysteine and the closing phenylalanine or tryptophan. A D gene is named only where the DNA matches it firmly. Some rows have no size entry. The others give once, few or many, or a class for an expanded clone.

abundance	v_gene	j_gene	d_gene	CDR3nt	CDR3aa
-	TRBV28	TRBJ1-2	-	TGTGCCAGCAGTTTAGGGGGGAGAGGCTACACCTTC	CASSLGGRGYTF
few	TRBV7-6	TRBJ1-2	TRBD1	TGTGCCAGCAGCCCCTTGACAGGGTTCAGGGGCTACACCTTC	CASSPLTGFRGYTF
-	TRBV7-3	TRBJ2-2	-	TGTGCCAGCAGCTTATATTTCCCGGGAACGACCGGGGAGCTGTTTTTT	CASSLYFPGTTGELFF
many	TRBV9	TRBJ1-1	TRBD1	TGTGCCAGCAGCCCCCCTGGGTCAGGGGGTCTGACTGAAGCTTTCTTT	CASSPPGSGGLTEAFF
-	TRBV6-5	TRBJ2-7	-	TGTGCCAGCAGCCCCTCCGGATTCTTTGAGCAGTACTTC	CASSPSGFFEQYF
-	TRBV7-9	TRBJ2-5	TRBD2	TGTGCCAGCAGCCATGGACTAGCGGGGGGCCGTCAGTACTTC	CASSHGLAGGRQYF
-	TRBV6-6	TRBJ2-7	-	TGTGCCAGCAGCTCAGGAACTCAGACAGGTAGCTCCTACGAGCAGTACTTC	CASSSGTQTGSSYEQYF
many	TRBV7-8	TRBJ1-1	-	TGTGCCAGCAGGACTAGTCGGGGTGTCAACACTGAAGCTTTCTTT	CASRTSRGVNTEAFF
-	TRBV12-3/TRBV12-4	TRBJ2-3	-	TGTGCCAGCAGTTACGAGACAGAAGACACAGATACGCAGTATTTT	CASSYETEDTDTQYF
many	TRBV7-7	TRBJ2-2	-	TGTGCTAGCAGCTTAGCGTCGGGATACACCGGGGAGCTGTTTTTT	CASSLASGYTGELFF
-	TRBV7-6	TRBJ2-3	TRBD1	TGTGCCAGCAGCTCGCGGACAGGAGACGCCACAGATACGCAGTATTTT	CASSSRTGDATDTQYF
few	TRBV4-2	TRBJ2-3	TRBD1	TGTGCCAGCAGCCCCGGCCGGGACAGGATAACAGATACGCAGTATTTT	CASSPGRDRITDTQYF
many	TRBV6-1	TRBJ1-1	-	TGTGCCAGCAGTGAATCACCTGCGATGAACACTGAAGCTTTCTTT	CASSESPAMNTEAFF
-	TRBV4-1	TRBJ2-3	-	TGCGCCAGCAGCCAAGGTTGGACCAGACCAGCTCAGAACTTT	CASSQGWTRPAQNF
few	TRBV6-5	TRBJ2-3	-	TGTGCCAGCAGGTCACAGGGCCCTCGCACAGATACGCAGTATTTT	CASRSQGPRTDTQYF
-	TRBV28	TRBJ2-7	TRBD1	TGTGCCAGCAGTTCCAGTTGGACAGGGGGAGCCTACGAGCAGTACTTC	CASSSSWTGGAYEQYF
-	TRBV27	TRBJ2-3	-	TGTGCCAGCAGTTTACTTCAGGGCCACACAGATACGCAGTATTTT	CASSLLQGHTDTQYF
few	TRBV7-6	TRBJ2-5	-	TGTGCCAGCAGCCCTCCGGGGGTGAGAGAGACCCAGTACTTC	CASSPPGVRETQYF
-	TRBV11-2	TRBJ2-5	-	TGTGCCAGCAGCTTAGCGGACTCTAGGCGGGAGACCCAGTACTTC	CASSLADSRRETQYF
many	TRBV7-2	TRBJ1-2	-	TGTGCCAGCAGCCGTGTAAAACAAGGGACCATCGATGGCTACACCTTC	CASSRVKQGTIDGYTF
few	TRBV12-3/TRBV12-4	TRBJ2-5	-	TGTGCCAGCAGTGTTGACGGATACCAAGAGACCCAGTACTTC	CASSVDGYQETQYF
-	TRBV19	TRBJ1-5	-	TGTGCCAGTAGTTTCAGGGAGAAGAATCAGCCCCAGCATTTT	CASSFREKNQPQHF
-	TRBV19	TRBJ1-5	-	TGTGCCAGTGGACCCACAGGGAATAGCAATCAGCCCCAGCATTTT	CASGPTGNSNQPQHF
many	TRBV27	TRBJ2-5	-	TGTGCCAGCAGTTTATGGGGGAGGCAAGAGACCCAGTACTTC	CASSLWGRQETQYF
-	TRBV7-9	TRBJ2-5	-	TGTGCCAGCAGCCCACGTCGGATACAGGGTTTTAGGCAGACCCAGTACTTC	CASSPRRIQGFRQTQYF
-	TRBV27	TRBJ2-3	-	TGTGCCAGCAGTTCCCACACCAGATCGACAGACCACACAGATACGCAGTATTTT	CASSSHTRSTDHTDTQYF
few	TRBV7-3	TRBJ2-2	TRBD1	TGTGCCAGCAGCTTAAAGGGACAGGGGAACACCGGGGAGCTGTTTTTT	CASSLKGQGNTGELFF
-	TRBV11-2	TRBJ2-5	-	TGTGCCAGCAGCTTAGACAGGGATAAGGGGCCATACCAAGAGACCCAGTACTTC	CASSLDRDKGPYQETQYF
many	TRBV4-2	TRBJ2-2	TRBD1	TGTGCCAGCAGCCAATCCAGGGGGACCGGGGAGCTGTTTTTT	CASSQSRGTGELFF
-	TRBV28	TRBJ2-5	TRBD1	TGTGCCAGCAGCTCCCGCGGGACAGGGGGCCAAGAGACCCAGTACTTC	CASSSRGTGGQETQYF
-	TRBV7-6	TRBJ2-5	-	TGTGCCAGCAGCTTAGCGCTAGGCAGGGGTAGGGAGACCCAGTACTTC	CASSLALGRGRETQYF
few	TRBV7-9	TRBJ2-3	TRBD2	TGTGCCAGCAGCGGTAGCGGGGGGGCAGATACGCAGTATTTT	CASSGSGGADTQYF
few	TRBV5-6	TRBJ1-5	-	TGTGCCAGCAGCACGAAAGCCAACAGGAATCAGCCCCAGCATTTT	CASSTKANRNQPQHF
-	TRBV11-1	TRBJ2-5	-	TGTGCCAGCAGCCCCCGACGGGACCAAGAGACCCAGTACTTC	CASSPRRDQETQYF
-	TRBV20-1	TRBJ2-7	-	TGCAGTGCTAGGGGGCTACCTTCCTACGAGCAGTACTTC	CSARGLPSYEQYF
few	TRBV5-1	TRBJ2-1	TRBD1	TGCGCCAGCAAGTTGGGGACAGGGGGGAGCTCCTACAATGAGCAGTTCTTC	CASKLGTGGSSYNEQFF
-	TRBV5-4	TRBJ2-3	TRBD2	TGTGCCAGCAGCTTGGTGGGAGGGCTAGCGGAGAATACGCAGTATTTT	CASSLVGGLAENTQYF
-	TRBV4-3	TRBJ1-6	TRBD1	TGCGCCAGCAGCCGGGACAGGGCGGCTAGTAATTCACCCCTCCACTTT	CASSRDRAASNSPLHF
-	TRBV19	TRBJ2-1	-	TGTGCCAGTAGTCCTGTGCTAGCTGCCTCCCCCTCCTACAATGAGCAGTTCTTC	CASSPVLAASPSYNEQFF
few	TRBV6-1	TRBJ1-1	-	TGTGCCAGCATATCGGAGAGAGGGGTCACTGAAGCTTTCTTT	CASISERGVTEAFF
-	TRBV7-2	TRBJ2-3	-	TGTGCCAGCAGCCAAATCCTCGGAGGGGGGGGCCACACAGATACGCAGTATTTT	CASSQILGGGGHTDTQYF
many	TRBV7-8	TRBJ2-1	TRBD2	TGTGCCAGCAGCCCAGGACTAGCGGGGGAAGATGAGCAGTTCTTC	CASSPGLAGEDEQFF
many	TRBV4-3	TRBJ2-1	TRBD2	TGCGCCAGCAGCCAAGATCCGGTCCTAGCGGGCCCCTACAATGAGCAGTTCTTC	CASSQDPVLAGPYNEQFF
-	TRBV5-1	TRBJ2-1	-	TGCGCCAGCAGCTTTTCTGTAGCGGAATACTACAATGAGCAGTTCTTC	CASSFSVAEYYNEQFF
-	TRBV6-5	TRBJ1-2	-	TGTGCCAGCAGTTACGCGAGATCAGATGGCTACACCTTC	CASSYARSDGYTF
-	TRBV6-2/TRBV6-3	TRBJ2-7	-	TGTGCCAGCAGTTACTTTACAGGTCACTACGAGCAGTACTTC	CASSYFTGHYEQYF
few	TRBV7-8	TRBJ2-7	-	TGTGCCAGCAGCGGGAGATCTCGGACAGAGCCTTACGAGCAGTACTTC	CASSGRSRTEPYEQYF
few	TRBV7-3	TRBJ2-2	-	TGTGCCAGCGGGGGGACGAACACCGGGGAGCTGTTTTTT	CASGGTNTGELFF
-	TRBV7-9	TRBJ1-2	-	TGTGCCAGCAGCTTATATAGGTCGGGGTTCTATGGCTACACCTTC	CASSLYRSGFYGYTF
many	TRBV7-2	TRBJ1-5	-	TGTGCCAGCAGCCCCGGACACTCTCAGCCCCAGCATTTT	CASSPGHSQPQHF
-	TRBV12-3/TRBV12-4	TRBJ2-5	TRBD1	TGTGCCAGCAGTCCGGACAGGGGAGAGACCCAGTACTTC	CASSPDRGETQYF
many	TRBV28	TRBJ2-6	-	TGTGCCAGCAGTTTTTACTACTCTTGGCCACCCTCTGGGGCCAACGTCCTGACTTTC	CASSFYYSWPPSGANVLTF
-	TRBV6-2/TRBV6-3	TRBJ1-5	-	TGTGCCAGCAGTTACTCTCGGGGGTCCGTTTATAGCAATCAGCCCCAGCATTTT	CASSYSRGSVYSNQPQHF